Each of the 25 T cell receptor beta chains below was sequenced from the same sample in a study of blood T cell repertoires in COVID-19 (TCRdb year 2020). The library was built by means of the immunoSEQ multiplex PCR assay. TCRdb retrieved this table from immuneACCESS and kept in-frame rearrangements only. Not all clones are present; in checked studies, unresolved V genes account for under half, and no reason is known for the remainder. In this sample the table shows some 670,000 clones, approximately 90% of which occur a single time. The ten largest clones capture under 0.3% of the sample. Sample: peripheral blood. Source of these receptors: a woman younger than 35 with acute or convalescent COVID-19.

CDR3 in DNA: TGCAGCGAGGACAGGGGCTCTTCCTACAATGAGCAGTTCTTC. Protein product: CSEDRGSSYNEQFF. The V call is TRBV29-1, the J call TRBJ2-1, with TRBD1 matching 9 bases. Germline trimming cut 7 bases from V and 1 base from J; bases unmatched to any gene: 5. This CDR3 comprises 14 residues. CDR1 is SQVTM, CDR2 ANQGSEA, per germline.

The gene calls are TRBV18 and TRBJ1-5, with 8 nucleotides matching TRBD1. The germline gives CDR1 KGHSH, CDR2 LQKENI. The CDR3 is 15 amino acids. V shed 4 bases and J 3 bases; nucleotides not matched to a gene: 5. The CDR3 nucleotides read TGTGCCAGCTCACTGACGGACAGGGACAATCAGCCCCAGCATTTT. It yields the protein CASSLTDRDNQPQHF.

The chain recombines TRBV7-6 with TRBJ2-1; 7 bases fit TRBD2. The germline CDR1 and CDR2 sequences are SGHVS and FNYEAQ. V lost 5 bases, J lost 0 bases, and 7 bases stayed unmatched. CDR3 length equals 16 residues. The CDR3: CASSGGVLSSYNEQFF. DNA of the CDR3: TGTGCCAGCAGCGGGGGGGTACTTAGCTCCTACAATGAGCAGTTCTTC.

The chain recombines TRBV5-8 with TRBJ1-3, with 8 bases fitting TRBD1. J lost 5 bases, V lost 4 bases, and 8 bases had no gene match. Germline CDR1 and CDR2: SGHTS and YDEGEE. CDR3 length: 15 amino acids. DNA for the CDR3: TGTGCCAGCAGCCGGGATCGACAGGGGCGAAACACCATATATTTT. Translated, it gives CASSRDRQGRNTIYF.

Only one count was recorded for this clone. The V call is TRBV6-4, the J call TRBJ2-1; possible D gene TRBD2, 6 bases. Trimming stripped 3 bases from V and 0 bases from J, with 9 bases between. CDR3 length equals 15 residues. Germline V gives CDR1 MRHNA, CDR2 SNTAGT. The CDR3 loop reads CASSEGLSSYNEQFF. The CDR3 DNA reads TGTGCCAGCAGTGAGGGACTGAGCTCCTACAATGAGCAGTTCTTC.

The genes are TRBV19 and TRBJ2-4, with a tentative D call TRBD2 (5 bases). CDR3 size: 16 residues. The germline V gene encodes CDR1 LNHDA and CDR2 SQIVND (reference sequence). V lost 6 bases to trimming and J lost 0 bases, with 15 bases between them. CDR3 loop: CASRTAGLLAKNIQYF. Here the CDR3 DNA reads TGTGCCAGTAGAACGGCGGGCTTACTAGCCAAAAACATTCAGTACTTC.

The chain carries TRBV4-3 and TRBJ2-2; 9 bases line up with TRBD1. Germline V gene lookup returns CDR1 LGHNA and CDR2 YSLEER. CDR3 size: 15 residues. V lost 6 bases, J lost 6 bases, and 8 bases stayed unmatched. The CDR3 here is CASRGPGQGPGELFF. The DNA for the CDR3 is TGCGCCAGCAGGGGGCCGGGACAGGGACCCGGGGAGCTGTTTTTT.

Only a few counts were recorded for this clone. The V and J genes are TRBV14 and TRBJ2-7; TRBD1 matches at 10 bases. The CDR3 extends over 16 amino acids. Trimming removed 6 bases from V and 5 bases from J; junction bases left unmatched: 13. Germline CDR1 is SGHDN and CDR2 is FVKESK. In DNA, the CDR3 is TGTGCCAGCAGTGACCCTAGAGAGACAGGGGGCCACGAGCAGTACTTC. It is translated as CASSDPRETGGHEQYF.

The chain is built from TRBV5-1 and TRBJ2-5, with TRBD1 identical over 9 bases. The CDR3 covers 15 residues. V lost 2 bases and J lost 5; bases outside the gene matches: 7. Germline loops: CDR1 SGHRS, CDR2 YFSETQ. The CDR3 protein is CASSLTGGVQETQYF. The CDR3, as DNA: TGCGCCAGCAGCTTAACAGGGGGCGTGCAGGAGACCCAGTACTTC.

The rearrangement uses TRBV28 and TRBJ2-7, with 7 nucleotides matching TRBD1. The ends lost 7 bases at V and 6 bases at J; junction bases unmatched: 9. There are 13 residues in the CDR3. The germline gives CDR1 MDHEN, CDR2 SYDVKM. DNA of the CDR3: TGTGCCAGCAACAGGGGCAACGCCGCCGAGCAGTACTTC. Translating gives CASNRGNAAEQYF.

The chain joins TRBV4-1 to TRBJ1-6, with D tentatively TRBD1 (5 bases). The CDR3 is 16 residues long. The germline V and J ends were trimmed by 2 bases and 4 bases, with 12 bases remaining between them. The V gene's germline CDR1 is MGHRA and CDR2 YSYEKL. The CDR3 DNA sequence: TGCGCCAGCAGCCAACCAACAGGACAATATAATTCACCCCTCCACTTT. This codes for CASSQPTGQYNSPLHF.

This clone was picked up one time. This chain links TRBV10-3 with TRBJ1-2, with 7 bases that match TRBD1. CDR1 is ENHRY and CDR2 is SYGVKD in the germline V gene. The J segment lost 5 bases and the V segment lost 5 bases, leaving 14 bases of the junction unmatched. The CDR3 is made up of 16 amino acids. CDR3 protein: CAISIGDSLRRYGYTF. The DNA for the CDR3 is TGTGCCATCAGTATTGGGGACAGTTTACGGAGGTATGGCTACACCTTC.

The V call is TRBV29-1, the J call TRBJ2-5, with TRBD2 matching over 10 bases. J was trimmed by 9 bases and V by 4 bases; bases with no gene match: 5. Germline CDR1 and CDR2: SQVTM and ANQGSEA. CDR3 length equals 12 residues. The CDR3 region has the DNA TGCAGCGTTGGTATAGCGGGGGGTCCCCAGTACTTC. It translates to CSVGIAGGPQYF. Supplemented by reference TRBV29-1 and TRBJ2-5, the full variable domain reads SAVISQKPSRDICQRGTSLTIQCQVDSQVTMMFWYRQQPGQSLTLIATANQGSEATYESGFVIDKFPISRPNLTFSTLTVSNMSPEDSSIYLCSVGIAGGPQYFGPGTRLLVL.

A word on this clone: The junction does not match germline at one end; this may be a read error. This sequence joins TRBV6-2 or TRBV6-3 and TRBJ2-2; D may be TRBD1 (5 bases). The V gene's germline CDR1 is MNHEY and CDR2 SVGEGT. This CDR3 spans 16 amino acids. This CDR3 is CASSSYSGLNTGELFF. DNA of the CDR3: TGTGCCAGTAGTTCCTATTCAGGGTTGAACACCGGGGAGCTGTTTTTT.

The V and J genes are TRBV5-1 and TRBJ1-2; 8 bases map to TRBD1. Germline lookup yields CDR1 SGHRS and CDR2 YFSETQ. Unmatched junction bases numbered 9, after V lost 4 bases and J lost 1 base. The CDR3 totals 16 residues. The CDR3 loop is CASSPGTGGDNYGYTF. CDR3 in DNA: TGCGCCAGCAGCCCCGGAACAGGGGGGGATAACTATGGCTACACCTTC.

In nucleotides, the CDR3 is TGTGCCAGCAGCCCCCCCGGGTTCCCCGGGGAGCTGTTTTTT. Its translation is CASSPPGFPGELFF. The V gene is TRBV5-5, the J gene TRBJ2-2; no clear D gene. Trimming shortened V by 4 bases and J by 6 bases, and 13 bases separated the two germline ends. The CDR3 runs to 14 residues. In germline, CDR1 is SGHKS, CDR2 YYEKEE (reference sequence).

The chain is built from TRBV4-3 and TRBJ2-7, with a tentative D call TRBD2 (7 bases). The CDR3 sequence is 16 residues long. V was pared by 0 bases and J by 3 bases, with 15 bases between. CDR1 is LGHNA and CDR2 is YSLEER in the germline V gene. The CDR3 DNA is TGCGCCAGCAGCCAAGACACCGGGGGGCGCTACTACGAGCAGTACTTC. It translates to CASSQDTGGRYYEQYF.

This chain connects TRBV29-1 to TRBJ2-7; D gene unclear. Trimming stripped 0 bases from V and 7 bases from J, with 19 bases between. The V gene's germline CDR1 is SQVTM and CDR2 ANQGSEA. CDR3 length: 15 residues. This CDR3 is CSVEDQTRRFGEQYF. The CDR3 DNA sequence: TGCAGCGTTGAAGATCAGACAAGGCGTTTTGGGGAGCAGTACTTC.

This chain joins TRBV7-9 and TRBJ2-3; D unresolved. Germline V gene sequence: CDR1 SEHNR, CDR2 FQNEAQ (reference sequence). The CDR3 consists of 14 residues. V gave up 5 bases and J gave up 0 bases, with 9 bases separating them. Here the CDR3 reads CASSPIPSTDTQYF. The CDR3 nucleotides read TGTGCCAGCAGCCCTATCCCTAGCACAGATACGCAGTATTTT.

This chain links TRBV12-2 with TRBJ1-5; the table gives TRBD1 as D, unverified against the DNA. TRBV12-2 is recorded as a pseudogene. The length of the CDR3 is 16 residues. The chain's CDR3 is CASRFSRDRDNQPQHF. The CDR3 DNA reads TGTGCAAGTCGTTTCTCACGGGACAGGGACAATCAGCCCCAGCATTTT.

This chain joins TRBV10-3 and TRBJ2-7; 8 bases align to TRBD2. CDR1 and CDR2 (germline): ENHRY, SYGVKD. V was pared by 3 bases and J by 6 bases, with 7 bases of the junction left unmatched. The CDR3 covers 14 residues. The CDR3 is CAISDGTRVFEQYF. CDR3 nucleotides: TGTGCCATCAGTGATGGGACTAGAGTTTTCGAGCAGTACTTC.

The chain employs TRBV18 and TRBJ1-4, with 7 bases lining up with TRBD1. Germline lookup yields CDR1 KGHSH and CDR2 LQKENI. The CDR3 is made up of 14 amino acids. V shed 3 bases, J shed 8 bases, and the junction held 6 bases outside the gene matches. For the CDR3, the DNA is TGTGCCAGCTCACCTAGACAGGGATCCGAAAAACTGTTTTTT. Its translation is CASSPRQGSEKLFF. Combining the CDR3 with reference TRBV18 and TRBJ1-4 gives the whole variable domain NAGVMQNPRHLVRRRGQEARLRCSPMKGHSHVYWYRQLPEEGLKFMVYLQKENIIDESGMPKERFSAEFPKEGPSILRIQQVVRGDSAAYFCASSPRQGSEKLFFGSGTQLSVL.

This clone has just one count. This chain links TRBV7-2 with TRBJ2-2; 8 bases align to TRBD2. In germline, CDR1 is SGHTA, CDR2 FQGNSA. This CDR3 is 17 amino acids long. After removal of 2 bases from V and 1 base from J, the junction contained 6 bases not matched to a gene. CDR3 sequence (DNA): TGTGCCAGCAGCTTATCCGGGAGGGCCATGAACACCGGGGAGCTGTTTTTT. This translates into CASSLSGRAMNTGELFF.

The chain couples TRBV27 to TRBJ1-6; the D gene is possibly TRBD1 (5 bases). CDR3 length equals 15 residues. V was pared by 5 bases and J by 3 bases, with 11 bases between. Germline V gives CDR1 MNHEY, CDR2 SMNVEV (reference sequence). The chain's CDR3 is CASSETAIYNSPLHF. The CDR3 nucleotides read TGTGCCAGCAGTGAGACAGCAATCTATAATTCACCCCTCCACTTT.

A single count supports this clone. This sequence joins TRBV4-1 and TRBJ1-5; TRBD1 aligns across 8 bases. There are 15 residues in the CDR3. V lost 3 bases and J lost 6; bases outside the gene matches: 7. Per the germline V gene, CDR1 is MGHRA and CDR2 is YSYEKL. The CDR3 DNA sequence: TGCGCCAGCAGCCAGACCGGGACAGGCGGTCAGCCCCAGCATTTT. Translation: CASSQTGTGGQPQHF.